The 25 T cell receptor beta chains presented below share a single source sample, sequenced in a study of T-cell memory formation after mild COVID-19. MiXCR, run by TCRdb on the 5' RACE reads, gives a single entry per CDR3 protein. The repertoire holds more than 400,000 distinct CDR3 sequences, with roughly 18% as singletons. Source material: PBMCs or a T cell subset sorted from them (not recorded which). The receptors here all came from an adult woman who had mild COVID-19 (a few samples of this study predate the infection). Cell type and time point are not known.

On this clonotype itself: An end of the junction differs from the germline gene, which may be a read error. The J gene is TRBJ2-2, the V gene TRBV20-1; 8 bases line up with TRBD2. Germline lookup yields CDR1 DFQATT and CDR2 SNEGSKA (reference sequence). The length of the CDR3 is 15 residues. CDR3 sequence (DNA): TGCAGTGCTAGTGCGGGGGGCCGGAACACCGGGGAGATGTTTTTT. It is translated as CSASAGGRNTGEMFF.

In its sample, this clonotype was seen a few times. The genes are TRBV12-3 or TRBV12-4 and TRBJ2-7, with 9 bases identical to TRBD1. V was clipped by 4 bases and J by 5 bases; unmatched bases: 15. This CDR3 contains 17 residues. The CDR3 protein is CASSSLPRDRARHEQYF. CDR3 nucleotides: TGTGCCAGCAGTTCCCTCCCCCGGGACAGGGCTCGTCACGAGCAGTACTTC.

This clonotype appeared a few times. The J gene is TRBJ2-3, the V gene TRBV5-1; TRBD2 agrees at 12 bases. Germline trimming cut 4 bases from V and 2 bases from J; bases unmatched to any gene: 8. Germline values: CDR1 SGHRS, CDR2 YFSETQ. The CDR3 runs to 17 residues. CDR3 residues: CASSVGLAGSFTDTQYF. The CDR3 bases are TGCGCCAGCAGCGTGGGACTAGCGGGTTCGTTCACAGATACGCAGTATTTT.

The chain employs TRBV9 and TRBJ2-2; D is uncertain. Germline V CDR1 and CDR2: SGDLS, YYNGEE. V was shortened by 2 bases and J by 3 bases, with 14 bases between the two germline ends. This CDR3 region has 16 residues. CDR3 DNA: TGTGCCAGCAGCGTTAGGTTAGGTAGGGACACCGGGGAGCTGTTTTTT. It translates to CASSVRLGRDTGELFF.

This clonotype was detected only a few times. The rearrangement joins TRBV7-9 to TRBJ1-2; a possible D gene is TRBD1 (5 bases). Trimming pared 2 bases from V and 8 bases from J, leaving 21 bases between. The germline V gene has CDR1 SEHNR and CDR2 FQNEAQ (reference sequence). This CDR3 has 16 amino acids. The CDR3 DNA sequence: TGTGCCAGCAGCTTATTTTCTGGGGCAGGAGTAGGCGGCTACACCTTC. Its protein product is CASSLFSGAGVGGYTF.

In this sample, this clonotype turned up a few times. J is TRBJ1-2 and V is TRBV20-1; no clear D. V dropped 1 base and J dropped 8 bases, with 20 bases sitting between them. Looked up from germline, CDR1 is DFQATT and CDR2 is SNEGSKA (reference sequence). The CDR3 extends over 15 amino acids. CDR3 protein: CSARVPGLTQRGYTF. In DNA, the CDR3 is TGCAGTGCTAGAGTGCCCGGTTTGACGCAGAGAGGCTACACCTTC.

V usage is TRBV12-3 or TRBV12-4 and J usage is TRBJ1-1, with 7 bases matching TRBD1. V was pared by 2 bases and J by 3 bases, with 3 bases of the junction left unmatched. The CDR3 is made up of 14 amino acids. For the CDR3, the DNA is TGTGCCAGCAGTTTAAAGGGACAGCACACTGAAGCTTTCTTT. It translates to CASSLKGQHTEAFF.

The sample holds many counts of this clonotype. This rearrangement joins TRBV2 to TRBJ2-1, with D tentatively TRBD2 (7 bases). Trimming cost V 6 bases and J 5 bases, with 20 bases left between them. CDR3 length: 16 amino acids. The germline gives CDR1 SNHLY, CDR2 FYNNEI. The CDR3 nucleotides are TGTGCCAGCAGGGCCTTTTGGGGGGGCGGCCACAATGAGCAGTTCTTC. Protein product: CASRAFWGGGHNEQFF.

This clonotype was seen repeatedly, ten times or more. V usage is TRBV20-1 and J usage is TRBJ2-3; a possible D gene is TRBD1 (6 bases). Germline V gene sequence: CDR1 DFQATT, CDR2 SNEGSKA (reference sequence). This CDR3 has 15 residues. V was pared by 0 bases and J by 2 bases, with 12 bases between. CDR3 residues: CSARDRRQATDTQYF. The CDR3 nucleotides read TGCAGTGCTAGAGATCGGAGACAGGCCACAGATACGCAGTATTTT.

The rearrangement joins TRBV6-6 to TRBJ2-1, with TRBD1 identical over 8 bases. From germline, CDR1 is MNHNY and CDR2 SVGAGI (reference sequence). This CDR3 is 13 amino acids long. Unmatched junction bases numbered 4, after V lost 6 bases and J lost 6 bases. The CDR3 DNA is TGTGCCAGCAGGAGACAGGGGACCAATGAGCAGTTCTTC. It is translated as CASRRQGTNEQFF.

The V and J genes are TRBV7-9 and TRBJ2-7; D is perhaps TRBD2 (7 bases). There are 14 residues in the CDR3. V lost 2 bases to trimming and J lost 5 bases, with 13 bases between them. Germline lookup yields CDR1 SEHNR and CDR2 FQNEAQ (reference sequence). The CDR3 DNA reads TGTGCCAGCAGCTTATTGCGGGGGCTGGACGAGCAGTACTTC. Translated, it gives CASSLLRGLDEQYF.

The chain joins TRBV20-1 to TRBJ1-2, with a possible D match to TRBD1 (6 bases). V dropped 0 bases and J dropped 3 bases, with 17 bases sitting between them. CDR3 length: 16 amino acids. Germline CDR1 and CDR2: DFQATT and SNEGSKA (reference sequence). The CDR3 region has the DNA TGCAGTGCTAGAGATCATACCGGGACACTCGACTATGGCTACACCTTC. Translation: CSARDHTGTLDYGYTF.

The chain carries TRBV12-3 or TRBV12-4 and TRBJ1-2, with 8 bases matching TRBD1. V shed 6 bases and J 6 bases; nucleotides not matched to a gene: 12. The CDR3 loop spans 15 amino acids. The CDR3 region has the DNA TGTGCCAGCAGCGCTGACAGGGGCAAGGTGGATGGCTACACCTTC. Amino acid sequence: CASSADRGKVDGYTF.

This rearrangement joins TRBV7-9 to TRBJ1-2; 7 nucleotides align to TRBD1. CDR3 size: 13 residues. Germline trimming cut 0 bases from V and 7 bases from J; bases unmatched to any gene: 2. Looked up from germline, CDR1 is SEHNR and CDR2 is FQNEAQ (reference sequence). The CDR3 coding sequence is TGTGCCAGCAGCTTAGCGGACAGGAGTGGCTACACCTTC. It codes for CASSLADRSGYTF. The variable domain in full, with the rest retrieved from reference TRBV7-9 and TRBJ1-2, is DTGVSQNPRHKITKRGQNVTFRCDPISEHNRLYWYRQTLGQGPEFLTYFQNEAQLEKSRLLSDRFSAERPKGSFSTLEIQRTEQGDSAMYLCASSLADRSGYTFGSGTRLTVV.

This clonotype was found a few times. The rearrangement uses TRBV5-1 and TRBJ2-1, with 9 positions matching TRBD2. Germline values: CDR1 SGHRS, CDR2 YFSETQ. This CDR3 has 17 amino acids. The ends lost 0 bases at V and 6 bases at J; junction bases unmatched: 10. The CDR3 region is CASSLDGGRAPGNEQFF. In nucleotides, the CDR3 is TGCGCCAGCAGCTTGGATGGCGGGAGGGCCCCCGGCAATGAGCAGTTCTTC.

The chain employs TRBV6-5 and TRBJ2-2; D gene uncertain. This CDR3 has 11 amino acids. V was pared by 6 bases and J by 2 bases, with 1 base between. Germline V CDR1 and CDR2: MNHEY, SVGAGI. CDR3 amino acids: CASRNTGELFF. The DNA of the CDR3 is TGTGCCAGCAGAAACACCGGGGAGCTGTTTTTT.

This clonotype was detected ten times or more. The gene calls are TRBV5-4 and TRBJ1-1; unclear D gene. V was cut by 3 bases and J by 0 bases, with 12 bases left in between. CDR3 length equals 15 residues. Germline CDR1 reads SGHNT; CDR2 reads YYREEE (reference sequence). CDR3 residues: CASSSGSKMNTEAFF. DNA for the CDR3: TGTGCCAGCAGCTCCGGATCTAAGATGAACACTGAAGCTTTCTTT.

V is TRBV2 and J is TRBJ1-1; D ambiguous. CDR3 length equals 16 residues. Germline V CDR1 and CDR2: SNHLY, FYNNEI. V was clipped by 0 bases and J by 0 bases, with 11 bases between them. In nucleotides, the CDR3 is TGTGCCAGCAGTGAAGCGCTTGAGCTGTTGAACACTGAAGCTTTCTTT. It is translated as CASSEALELLNTEAFF.

This clonotype came up a few times. This chain joins TRBV7-9 and TRBJ2-5, with 11 nucleotides matching TRBD2. The germline V gene has CDR1 SEHNR and CDR2 FQNEAQ (reference sequence). J lost 2 bases, V lost 4 bases, and 9 bases had no gene match. The CDR3 covers 17 residues. The CDR3 here is CASSSRLAGGSQETQYF. The CDR3 DNA follows: TGTGCCAGCAGCTCGAGGTTAGCGGGAGGGTCTCAAGAGACCCAGTACTTC.

This clonotype was observed many times. This chain uses TRBV5-6 with TRBJ2-3, with D possibly TRBD1 on 6 matching bases. V was cut by 3 bases and J by 2 bases, with 10 bases left in between. Germline V gene lookup returns CDR1 SGHDT and CDR2 YYEEEE. The CDR3 spans 14 residues. The CDR3 spells CASSSPGVTDTQYF. CDR3 nucleotide sequence: TGTGCCAGCAGCTCTCCAGGGGTCACAGATACGCAGTATTTT.

This clonotype was counted at least ten times. The V gene is TRBV6-2 or TRBV6-3, the J gene TRBJ2-4; unclear D gene. V lost 0 bases to trimming and J lost 6 bases, with 15 bases between them. Germline CDR1 MNHEY, CDR2 SVGEGT. This CDR3 contains 16 residues. The CDR3 spells CASSYSMSPKGNIQYF. Here the CDR3 DNA reads TGTGCCAGCAGTTACTCGATGTCCCCGAAAGGAAACATTCAGTACTTC.

The chain carries TRBV7-2 and TRBJ2-5; 7 nucleotides align to TRBD2. The CDR3 runs 16 residues. Trimming took 5 bases from V and 2 from J; bases not matched to a gene: 11. CDR1 and CDR2 from the germline V gene are SGHTA and FQGNSA. CDR3 in DNA: TGTGCCAGCAGCCCTAGACGGGGAGGGCCGCAAGAGACCCAGTACTTC. It is translated as CASSPRRGGPQETQYF.

DNA for the CDR3: TGCGCCAGCAGTGGGCAGGGTACCGAGCAGTACTTC. This sequence encodes CASSGQGTEQYF. The J gene is TRBJ2-7, the V gene TRBV5-1; the D gene is possibly TRBD1 (5 bases). V gave up 5 bases and J gave up 6 bases, with 12 bases separating them. The CDR3 sequence is 12 residues long. Per germline, CDR1 SGHRS and CDR2 YFSETQ.

This clonotype occurred many times. The chain is built from TRBV18 and TRBJ2-5; 10 bases agree with TRBD2. Germline V gene lookup returns CDR1 KGHSH and CDR2 LQKENI. V shed 0 bases, J shed 5 bases, and the junction held 6 bases outside the gene matches. The CDR3 contains 16 residues. In DNA form, the CDR3 reads TGTGCCAGCTCACCACCCCCTAGCGGGAGTGGGGAGACCCAGTACTTC. It specifies CASSPPPSGSGETQYF.

The genes are TRBV5-1 and TRBJ2-7, with 12 bases that match TRBD2. There are 16 residues in the CDR3. The V segment lost 4 bases and the J segment 5 bases; nucleotides outside the gene matches: 10. Germline CDR1 reads SGHRS; CDR2 reads YFSETQ. This CDR3 is CASSAILAGGIHEQYF. In DNA, the CDR3 is TGCGCCAGCAGCGCCATTCTAGCGGGGGGGATCCACGAGCAGTACTTC.